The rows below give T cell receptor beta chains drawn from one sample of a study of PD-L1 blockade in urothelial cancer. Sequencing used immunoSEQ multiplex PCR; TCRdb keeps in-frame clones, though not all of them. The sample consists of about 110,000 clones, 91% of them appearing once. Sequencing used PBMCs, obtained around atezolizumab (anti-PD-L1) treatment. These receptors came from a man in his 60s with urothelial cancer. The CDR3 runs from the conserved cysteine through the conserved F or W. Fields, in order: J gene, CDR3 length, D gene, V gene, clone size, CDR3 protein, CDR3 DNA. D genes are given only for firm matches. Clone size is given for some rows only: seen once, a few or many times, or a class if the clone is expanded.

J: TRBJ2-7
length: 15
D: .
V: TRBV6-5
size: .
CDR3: CASSYGRGSTYEQYF
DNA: TGTGCCAGCAGTTACGGCCGCGGGTCCACCTACGAGCAGTACTTC

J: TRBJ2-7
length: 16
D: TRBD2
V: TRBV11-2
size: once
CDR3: CASRFGRGGLAYEQYF
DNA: TGTGCCAGCAGATTCGGTCGGGGGGGCCTAGCCTACGAGCAGTACTTC

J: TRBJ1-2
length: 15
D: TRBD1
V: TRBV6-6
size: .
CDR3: CASSYQQGDTYGYTF
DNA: TGTGCCAGCAGTTACCAGCAGGGGGACACCTATGGCTACACCTTC

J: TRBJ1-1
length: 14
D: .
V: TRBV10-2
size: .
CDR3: CASSATGPATEAFF
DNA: TGCGCCAGCAGTGCCACAGGCCCCGCTACTGAAGCTTTCTTT

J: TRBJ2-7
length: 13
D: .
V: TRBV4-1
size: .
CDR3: CASIGLHYYEQYF
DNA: TGCGCCAGCATCGGACTACACTATTACGAGCAGTACTTC

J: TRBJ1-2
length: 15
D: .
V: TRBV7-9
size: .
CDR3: CASSLMGESNYGYTF
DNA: TGTGCCAGCAGCTTAATGGGAGAATCTAACTATGGCTACACCTTC

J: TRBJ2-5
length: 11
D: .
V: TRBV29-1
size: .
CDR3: CSVSTGETQYF
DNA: TGCAGCGTTTCGACCGGGGAGACCCAGTACTTC

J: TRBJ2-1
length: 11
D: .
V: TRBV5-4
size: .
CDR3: CASSRDNEQFF
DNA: TGTGCCAGCAGCCGAGACAATGAGCAGTTCTTC

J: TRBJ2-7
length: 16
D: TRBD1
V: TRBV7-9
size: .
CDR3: CASSLEPGQGFYEQYF
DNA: TGTGCCAGCAGCTTAGAACCGGGACAGGGGTTCTACGAGCAGTACTTC

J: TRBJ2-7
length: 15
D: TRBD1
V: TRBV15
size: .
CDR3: CATSRGTGYGYEQYF
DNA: TGTGCCACCAGCAGAGGGACAGGGTATGGGTACGAGCAGTACTTC

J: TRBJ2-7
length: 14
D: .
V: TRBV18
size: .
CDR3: CASSPSTSTYEQYF
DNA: TGTGCCAGCTCACCAAGTACCAGTACCTACGAGCAGTACTTC

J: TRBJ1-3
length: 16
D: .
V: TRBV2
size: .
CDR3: CASSERAGVSGNTIYF
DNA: TGTGCCAGCAGTGAAAGGGCAGGGGTTTCTGGAAACACCATATATTTT

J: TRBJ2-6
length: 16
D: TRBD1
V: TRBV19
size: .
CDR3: CASSDRGFTGANVLTF
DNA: TGTGCCAGTAGTGACAGGGGGTTTACTGGGGCCAACGTCCTGACTTTC

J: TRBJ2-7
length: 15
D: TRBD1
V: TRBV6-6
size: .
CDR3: CASSHQGQGRYEQYF
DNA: TGTGCCAGCAGCCATCAGGGACAGGGGCGCTACGAGCAGTACTTC

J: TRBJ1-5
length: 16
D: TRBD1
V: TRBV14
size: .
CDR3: CANSQGTGFLNQPQHF
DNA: TGTGCCAACAGCCAAGGGACAGGGTTTCTCAATCAGCCCCAGCATTTT

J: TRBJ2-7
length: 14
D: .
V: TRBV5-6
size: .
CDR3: CASSLAGNLHEQYF
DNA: TGTGCCAGCAGCTTGGCAGGGAATCTACACGAGCAGTACTTC

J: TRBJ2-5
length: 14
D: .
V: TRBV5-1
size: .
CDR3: CASSSGDLGETQYF
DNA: TGCGCCAGCAGCTCGGGGGACCTTGGAGAGACCCAGTACTTC

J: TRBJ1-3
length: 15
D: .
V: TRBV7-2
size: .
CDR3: CAVGGVQGAGNTIYF
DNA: TGTGCCGTCGGGGGGGTACAGGGTGCCGGAAACACCATATATTTT

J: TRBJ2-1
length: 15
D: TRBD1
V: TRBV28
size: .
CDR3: CASSSSGTGYNEQFF
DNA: TGTGCCAGCAGTTCCTCCGGGACAGGGTACAATGAGCAGTTCTTC

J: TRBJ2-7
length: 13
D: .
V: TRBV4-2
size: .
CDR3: CASSQDLYYEQYF
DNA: TGTGCCAGCAGCCAAGATCTTTACTACGAGCAGTACTTC

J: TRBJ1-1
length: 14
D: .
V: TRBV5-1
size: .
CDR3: CASVQGNENTEAFF
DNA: TGCGCCAGCGTCCAGGGGAATGAGAACACTGAAGCTTTCTTT

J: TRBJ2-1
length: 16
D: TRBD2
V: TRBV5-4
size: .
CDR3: CASSLKSGGVNNEQFF
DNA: TGTGCCAGCAGTCTGAAAAGCGGGGGGGTTAACAATGAGCAGTTCTTC

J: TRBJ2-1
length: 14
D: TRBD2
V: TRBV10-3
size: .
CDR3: CAISGLAGVDEQFF
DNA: TGTGCCATCAGTGGGCTAGCGGGGGTCGATGAGCAGTTCTTC

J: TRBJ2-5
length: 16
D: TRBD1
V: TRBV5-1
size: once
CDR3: CASSLGGQGAEETQYF
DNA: TGCGCCAGCAGCTTGGGGGGACAGGGGGCCGAGGAGACCCAGTACTTC

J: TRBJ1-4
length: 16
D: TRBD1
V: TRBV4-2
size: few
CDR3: CASSQDGTGDNEKLFF
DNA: TGTGCCAGCAGCCAAGATGGGACAGGTGATAATGAAAAACTGTTTTTT

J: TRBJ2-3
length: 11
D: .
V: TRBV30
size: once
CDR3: CAWSVRGTQYF
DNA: TGTGCCTGGAGTGTACGGGGTACGCAGTATTTT

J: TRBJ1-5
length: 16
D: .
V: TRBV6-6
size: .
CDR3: CASSGTESPGGQPQHF
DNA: TGTGCCAGCAGTGGTACCGAGTCCCCCGGGGGTCAGCCCCAGCATTTT

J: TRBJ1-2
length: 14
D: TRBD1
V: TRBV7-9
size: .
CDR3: CASSAGTGDYGYTF
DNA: TGTGCCAGCAGCGCCGGGACAGGGGACTATGGCTACACCTTC

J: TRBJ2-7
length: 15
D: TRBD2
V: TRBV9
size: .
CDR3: CASSGAGGLSYEQYF
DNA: TGTGCCAGCAGCGGAGCGGGGGGTCTATCCTACGAGCAGTACTTC

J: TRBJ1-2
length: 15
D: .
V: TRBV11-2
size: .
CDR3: CASSLDLGRGYGYTF
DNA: TGTGCCAGCAGCTTAGATCTTGGCAGGGGCTATGGCTACACCTTC

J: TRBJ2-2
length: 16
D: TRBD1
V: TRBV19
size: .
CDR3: CASRTPGQGSAGELFF
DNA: TGTGCCAGTAGGACTCCGGGACAGGGGTCTGCCGGGGAGCTGTTTTTT

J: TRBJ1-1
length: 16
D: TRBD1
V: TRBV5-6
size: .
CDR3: CASSLAPGQSFPEAFF
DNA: TGTGCCAGCAGCTTGGCTCCGGGACAGAGTTTCCCTGAAGCTTTCTTT

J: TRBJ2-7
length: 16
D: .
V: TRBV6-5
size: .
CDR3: CASSYVQGLIPGEQYF
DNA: TGTGCCAGCAGTTACGTACAAGGTCTAATACCGGGCGAGCAGTACTTC

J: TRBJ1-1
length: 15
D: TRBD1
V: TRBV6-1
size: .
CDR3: CASSAILGQGTEAFF
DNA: TGTGCCAGCAGCGCTATCCTAGGACAGGGCACTGAAGCTTTCTTT

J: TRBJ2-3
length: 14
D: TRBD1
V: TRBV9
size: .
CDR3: CASSVDRGPNTQYF
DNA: TGTGCCAGCAGCGTAGATAGGGGGCCTAATACGCAGTATTTT

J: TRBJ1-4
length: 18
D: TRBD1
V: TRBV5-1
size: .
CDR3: CASSLGQGGIPTNEKLFF
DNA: TGCGCCAGCAGCTTAGGACAGGGTGGGATACCTACTAATGAAAAACTGTTTTTT

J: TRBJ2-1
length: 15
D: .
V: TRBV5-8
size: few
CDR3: CASSLGASSYNEQFF
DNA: TGTGCCAGCAGCTTGGGCGCGAGCTCCTACAATGAGCAGTTCTTC

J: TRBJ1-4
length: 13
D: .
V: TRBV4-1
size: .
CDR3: CASSKQAEEKLFF
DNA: TGCGCCAGCAGCAAACAGGCCGAGGAAAAACTGTTTTTT

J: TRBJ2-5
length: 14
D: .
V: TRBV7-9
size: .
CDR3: CASSPLALQETQYF
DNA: TGTGCCAGCAGCCCGCTAGCCCTCCAAGAGACCCAGTACTTC

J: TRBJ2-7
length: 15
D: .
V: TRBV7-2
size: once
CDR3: CASSSGGGHSYEQYF
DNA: TGTGCCAGCAGCTCTGGGGGAGGTCACTCCTACGAGCAGTACTTC

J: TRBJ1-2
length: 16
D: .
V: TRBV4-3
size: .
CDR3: CASSQDWSPENYGYTF
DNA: TGCGCCAGCAGCCAAGACTGGTCACCAGAAAACTATGGCTACACCTTC

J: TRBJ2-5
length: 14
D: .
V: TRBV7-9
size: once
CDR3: CASSLGLAGETQYF
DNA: TGTGCCAGCAGCTTAGGCTTAGCCGGAGAGACCCAGTACTTC

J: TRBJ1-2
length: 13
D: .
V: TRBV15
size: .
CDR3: CATSLYSNYGYTF
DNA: TGTGCCACCAGCCTTTACAGTAACTATGGCTACACCTTC

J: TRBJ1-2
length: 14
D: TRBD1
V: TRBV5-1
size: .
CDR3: CASSLVQGDYGYTF
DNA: TGCGCCAGCAGCTTGGTTCAGGGGGACTATGGCTACACCTTC

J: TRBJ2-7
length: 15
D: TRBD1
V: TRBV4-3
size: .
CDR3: CASSFESRDSYEQYF
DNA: TGCGCCAGCAGCTTCGAAAGCCGGGACAGTTACGAGCAGTACTTC

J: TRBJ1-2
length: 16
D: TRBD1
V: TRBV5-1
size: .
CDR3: CASSHGAPGQDYGYTF
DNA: TGCGCCAGCAGCCACGGCGCCCCGGGACAGGACTATGGCTACACCTTC

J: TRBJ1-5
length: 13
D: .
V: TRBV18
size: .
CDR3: CASSSDTNQPQHF
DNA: TGTGCCAGCTCATCAGACACCAATCAGCCCCAGCATTTT

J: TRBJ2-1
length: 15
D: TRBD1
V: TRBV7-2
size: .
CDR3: CASSWTGGAYNEQFF
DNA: TGTGCCAGCAGCTGGACAGGGGGTGCCTACAATGAGCAGTTCTTC

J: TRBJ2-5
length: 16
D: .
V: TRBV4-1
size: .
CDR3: CASSQLGVRGDVTQYF
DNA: TGCGCCAGCAGCCAACTAGGTGTCAGGGGTGATGTGACCCAGTACTTC

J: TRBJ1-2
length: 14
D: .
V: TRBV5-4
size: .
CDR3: CASSLGPDSYGYTF
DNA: TGTGCCAGCAGCTTGGGGCCAGACAGCTATGGCTACACCTTC

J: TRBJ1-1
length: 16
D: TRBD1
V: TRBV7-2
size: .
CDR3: CASSSRDSPGNTEAFF
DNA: TGTGCCAGCAGCTCCAGGGACAGTCCCGGGAACACTGAAGCTTTCTTT

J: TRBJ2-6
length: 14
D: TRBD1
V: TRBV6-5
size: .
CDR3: CASRTQGKTNVLTF
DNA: TGTGCCAGCAGGACACAGGGGAAGACCAACGTCCTGACTTTC

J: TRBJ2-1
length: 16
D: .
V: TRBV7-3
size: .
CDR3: CASSLRGGLRYNEQFF
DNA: TGTGCCAGCAGCTTAAGAGGCGGGCTCAGGTACAATGAGCAGTTCTTC